The 7 T cell receptor beta chains below were found in one sample sequenced in a study of OX40 agonist ivuxolimab in advanced cancers. Here immunoSEQ multiplex PCR was the method, and the copy in TCRdb shows in-frame clones only, minus some. The table has some 91,000 clones, approximately 87% seen once. Source: CD4+ or CD8+ T cells sorted from blood, taken in a trial of the OX40 agonist ivuxolimab. All receptors derive from an adult with an advanced solid tumor such as melanoma, head and neck, liver or kidney cancer.

The chain has TRBV9 and TRBJ1-3, with TRBD1 as a possible D gene (6 bases). Trimming shortened V by 5 bases and J by 0 bases, and 9 bases separated the two germline ends. There are 14 residues in the CDR3. Germline-derived CDR1 and CDR2 are SGDLS and YYNGEE. The DNA for the CDR3 is TGTGCCAGCAGAAAGGACAGCTCTGGAAACACCATATATTTT. The encoded protein is CASRKDSSGNTIYF.

This clone was detected once. The chain is built from TRBV27 and TRBJ2-7; no clear D gene. Trimming cost V 8 bases and J 1 base, with 18 bases left between them. CDR3 length equals 15 residues. In germline, CDR1 is MNHEY, CDR2 SMNVEV (reference sequence). The CDR3 DNA sequence: TGTGCCAGCGCATTAATGGGAACAGTTTCCTACGAGCAGTACGTC. Protein: CASALMGTVSYEQYV.

V and J are TRBV19 and TRBJ1-2; D ambiguous. V was pared by 3 bases and J by 4 bases, with 9 bases between. The V gene's germline CDR1 is LNHDA and CDR2 SQIVND (reference sequence). This CDR3 has 13 residues. CDR3 coding DNA: TGTGCCAGTAGTATCTTCAGAACCTATGGCTACACCTTC. This sequence encodes CASSIFRTYGYTF.

The chain uses TRBV11-3 and TRBJ2-1; D gene ambiguous. The germline CDR1 and CDR2 sequences are SGHNT and YENEEA. The CDR3 is 14 residues long. V dropped 0 bases and J dropped 6 bases, with 9 bases sitting between them. The CDR3: CASSLEGRRNEQFF. The CDR3 coding sequence is TGTGCCAGCAGCTTAGAAGGGCGCCGCAATGAGCAGTTCTTC.

This chain connects TRBV10-3 to TRBJ2-5, with 11 bases identical to TRBD2. The J segment lost 4 bases and the V segment lost 3 bases, leaving 7 bases of the junction unmatched. The V gene's germline CDR1 is ENHRY and CDR2 SYGVKD. The CDR3 is 16 amino acids. The CDR3 spells CAISELAGETGETQYF. CDR3 bases: TGTGCCATCAGTGAACTAGCGGGAGAGACGGGAGAGACCCAGTACTTC.

V gene TRBV7-8 combines with J gene TRBJ2-7; tentative D call: TRBD2 (5 bases). V dropped 1 base and J dropped 2 bases, with 12 bases sitting between them. The CDR3 sequence is 15 residues long. Germline values: CDR1 SGHVS, CDR2 FQNEAQ. The CDR3 here is CASSLVDGVAYEQYF. Written as DNA, the CDR3 is TGTGCCAGCAGCTTAGTTGACGGGGTAGCCTACGAGCAGTACTTC.

This clone was counted a single time. The rearrangement uses TRBV27 and TRBJ1-5; TRBD1 is a possible D gene (5 bases). The V gene lost 3 bases and the J gene lost 2 bases, with 8 bases spanning the gap. The germline V gene encodes CDR1 MNHEY and CDR2 SMNVEV (reference sequence). CDR3 length equals 14 residues. CDR3 sequence: CASSFVTGNQPQHF. In DNA, the CDR3 is TGTGCCAGCAGTTTCGTGACAGGCAATCAGCCCCAGCATTTT.